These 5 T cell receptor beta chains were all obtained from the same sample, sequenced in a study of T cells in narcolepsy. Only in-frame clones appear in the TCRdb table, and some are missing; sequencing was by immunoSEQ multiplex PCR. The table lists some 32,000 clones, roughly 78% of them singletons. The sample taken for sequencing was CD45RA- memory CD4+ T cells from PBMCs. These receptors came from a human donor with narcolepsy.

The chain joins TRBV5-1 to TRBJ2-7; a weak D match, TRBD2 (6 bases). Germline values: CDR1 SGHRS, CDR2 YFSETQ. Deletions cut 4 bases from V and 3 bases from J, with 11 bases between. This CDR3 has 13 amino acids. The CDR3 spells CASSPDGGYEQYF. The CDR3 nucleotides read TGCGCCAGCAGCCCGGACGGGGGCTACGAGCAGTACTTC.

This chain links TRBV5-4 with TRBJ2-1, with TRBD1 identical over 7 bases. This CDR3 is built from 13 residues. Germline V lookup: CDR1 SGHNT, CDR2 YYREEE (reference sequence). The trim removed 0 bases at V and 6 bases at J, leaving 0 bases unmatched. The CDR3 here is CASSLGQGNEQFF. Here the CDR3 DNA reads TGTGCCAGCAGCTTGGGACAGGGCAATGAGCAGTTCTTC. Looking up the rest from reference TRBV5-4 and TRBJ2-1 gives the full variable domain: ETGVTQSPTHLIKTRGQQVTLRCSSQSGHNTVSWYQQALGQGPQFIFQYYREEENGRGNFPPRFSGLQFPNYSSELNVNALELDDSALYLCASSLGQGNEQFFGPGTRLTVL.

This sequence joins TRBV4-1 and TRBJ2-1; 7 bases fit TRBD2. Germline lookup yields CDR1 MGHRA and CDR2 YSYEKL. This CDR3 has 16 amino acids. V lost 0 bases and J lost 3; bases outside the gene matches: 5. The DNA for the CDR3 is TGCGCCAGCAGCCAAGATTTCCAGCGGGGCTACAATGAGCAGTTCTTC. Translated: CASSQDFQRGYNEQFF.

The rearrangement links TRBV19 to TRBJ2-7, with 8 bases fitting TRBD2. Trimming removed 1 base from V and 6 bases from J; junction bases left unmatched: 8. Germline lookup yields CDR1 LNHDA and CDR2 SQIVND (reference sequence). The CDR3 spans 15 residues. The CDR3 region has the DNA TGTGCCAGTAGTATAGGAGCGGGAGTCCCCCTCGAGCAGTACTTC. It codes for CASSIGAGVPLEQYF.

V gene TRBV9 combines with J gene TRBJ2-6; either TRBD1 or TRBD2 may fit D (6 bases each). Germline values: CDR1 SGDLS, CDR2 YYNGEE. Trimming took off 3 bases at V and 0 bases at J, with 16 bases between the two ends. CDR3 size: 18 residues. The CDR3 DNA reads TGTGCCAGCAGCGCGGAGGGGGGCCCACTCTCTGGGGCCAACGTCCTGACTTTC. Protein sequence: CASSAEGGPLSGANVLTF.